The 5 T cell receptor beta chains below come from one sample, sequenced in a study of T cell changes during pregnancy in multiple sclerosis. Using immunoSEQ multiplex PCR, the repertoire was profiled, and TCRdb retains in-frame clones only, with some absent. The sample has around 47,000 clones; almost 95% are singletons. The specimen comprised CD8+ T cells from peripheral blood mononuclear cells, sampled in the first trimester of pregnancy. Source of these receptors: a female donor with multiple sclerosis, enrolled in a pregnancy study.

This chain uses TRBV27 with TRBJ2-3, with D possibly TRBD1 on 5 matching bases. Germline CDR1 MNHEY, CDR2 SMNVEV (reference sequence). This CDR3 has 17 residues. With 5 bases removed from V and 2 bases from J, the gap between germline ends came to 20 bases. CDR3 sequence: CASSLLIGQVSTDTQYF. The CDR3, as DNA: TGTGCCAGCAGTCTCTTGATCGGACAAGTCTCCACAGATACGCAGTATTTT.

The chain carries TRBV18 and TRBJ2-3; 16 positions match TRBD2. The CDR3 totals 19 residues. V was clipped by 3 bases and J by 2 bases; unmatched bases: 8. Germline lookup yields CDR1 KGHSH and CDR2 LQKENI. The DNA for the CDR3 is TGTGCCAGCTCACCCCCCGGGACTAGCGGGAGGGAAACCACAGATACGCAGTATTTT. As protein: CASSPPGTSGRETTDTQYF.

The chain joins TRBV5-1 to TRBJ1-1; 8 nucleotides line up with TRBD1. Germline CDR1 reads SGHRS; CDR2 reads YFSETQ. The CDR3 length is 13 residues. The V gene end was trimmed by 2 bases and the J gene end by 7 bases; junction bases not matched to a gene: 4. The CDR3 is CASSFGQGLEAFF. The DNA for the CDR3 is TGCGCCAGCAGCTTTGGACAGGGCCTTGAAGCTTTCTTT.

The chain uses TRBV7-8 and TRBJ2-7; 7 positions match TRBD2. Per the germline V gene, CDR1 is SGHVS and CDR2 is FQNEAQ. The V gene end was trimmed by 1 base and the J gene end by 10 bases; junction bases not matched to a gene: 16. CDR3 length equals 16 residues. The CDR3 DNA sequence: TGTGCCAGCAGCTTAGACGTCGGGAGGCACCCTCGAGGACAGTACTTC. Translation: CASSLDVGRHPRGQYF. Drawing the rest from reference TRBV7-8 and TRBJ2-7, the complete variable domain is GAGVSQSPRYKVAKRGQDVALRCDPISGHVSLFWYQQALGQGPEFLTYFQNEAQLDKSGLPSDRFFAERPEGSVSTLKIQRTQQEDSAVYLCASSLDVGRHPRGQYFGPGTRLTVT.

This chain's CDR3 is CASSPGTFNEQFF. CDR3 DNA: TGTGCCAGCAGCCCCGGGACTTTCAATGAGCAGTTCTTC. This chain uses TRBV5-4 with TRBJ2-1, with a possible D match to TRBD2 (6 bases). Trimming cost V 4 bases and J 6 bases, with 11 bases left between them. Germline assignment: CDR1 SGHNT and CDR2 YYREEE (reference sequence). This CDR3 region has 13 residues.